A few counts support the clone carrying this T cell receptor beta chain. Per the original methods: Nucleated cell number was recorded as an estimate derived from reference gene primer amplification. Here immunoSEQ multiplex PCR was the method, and the copy in TCRdb shows in-frame clones only, minus some. V, J and clone size reflect that table, while D and trimming were determined from the DNA. The sample lists some 150,000 clones, approximately 90% seen once, with 15% in the top ten. This CDR3 has 14 residues. Trimming cost V 2 bases and J 9 bases; bases outside gene matches: 3. Germline loops: CDR1 GTSNPN, CDR2 SVGIG (reference sequence). The entry originates in a study of blood T cell repertoires in COVID-19. The overall study: The United States, Italy and Spain were the sources of the acute and convalescent COVID-19 samples. T cells, B-cell-depleted T cells, or PBMCs provided the cDNA or gDNA that served as material.

Specimen: peripheral blood. This receptor was identified in a woman in her 40s with acute or convalescent COVID-19. The chain employs TRBV30 and TRBJ1-6; 11 bases align to TRBD1. CDR3 DNA sequence: TGTGCCTGGAGTCCCGGGACAGGGGGTTCACCCCTCCACTTT. Its translation is CAWSPGTGGSPLHF. The full variable domain, with the rest looked up from reference TRBV30 and TRBJ1-6, is SQTIHQWPATLVQPVGSPLSLECTVEGTSNPNLYWYRQAAGRGLQLLFYSVGIGQISSEVPQNLSASRPQDRQFILSSKKLLLSDSGFYLCAWSPGTGGSPLHFGNGTRLTVT.